This T cell receptor beta chain emerged from a study of shared clonotypes between healthy human individuals (dated by TCRdb to the early 2020s). Notes on the research overall: A couple of women and a few men aged 18 to 49 years were included in the cohort. For each donor, CD4 naive and CD4 memory were each given three plates, CD8 naive was given two plates, and CD8 memory was given one plate. The study deeply sequenced blood TCR repertoires of about 5 healthy adults to estimate repertoire size and the extent of clonotype sharing between individuals. Libraries were prepared and TCR repertoires were sequenced by different laboratories using diverse techniques, in order to increase sequencing depth and limit assay-specific biases. Per donor, leukapheresis produced somewhere between about 0.94 and 9 billion PBMCs. The paper's findings and limits, for the study overall: Naive subsets generally had larger estimated clonotype richness than memory subsets did. Even with the large sequencing depth, rarefaction of the sorted-subset datasets indicated that sequencing was incomplete. Because the study included a small number of donors, the genetic and exposure-history diversity represented was limited. Based on pairwise subsampling, the degree of clonotype sharing among donors was expected to be affected by sequencing depth. Clonotypes shared by all four sorted-subset donors showed higher generation probabilities than non-shared clonotypes. Only blood was sampled, and tissue TCR repertoires likely differ from those in blood. Sharing across a handful of donors was observed for around 4.8% of naive CD4, about 4% of naive CD8, 2% to 2.5% of memory CD4, and roughly 0.4% of memory CD8 clonotypes.

The CDR3 has 15 amino acids, counting the end cysteine and phenylalanine. The entry retains the CDR3 DNA only, 45 bases that are in frame from base 1. V is pruned by 4 bases and J by 7 bases, leaving 8 bases of the junction without a gene match. CDR1 SGHRS and CDR2 YFSETQ are derived from the germline V gene. Healthy HIV-negative adults with no recently reported acute infections or vaccinations were included as donors. Only Caucasian adults living in Nashville, Tennessee, USA were represented among the donors. CD4+ T cells were enriched by magnetic negative selection, after which naive cells were positively selected on CD45RA and the negative fraction was taken as the memory subset. Blood was obtained by leukapheresis, after which PBMCs were separated by Ficoll-Histopaque density gradient centrifugation and cryopreserved in liquid nitrogen vapor phase. Analytical flow cytometry was used to check the purity and quantity of every magnetically sorted T cell population. Genomic DNA was isolated from every sorted fraction and measured by UV absorbance on a Nanodrop 2000c.

In the case of this clone: Its recognized antigen is unknown. Base-call qualities are not available, and no considerably larger clone is one nucleotide away.

Using the deep immunoSEQ assay, TCR CDR3 regions were amplified from genomic DNA by multiplex PCR. Extracted genomic DNA from each cell subset was distributed evenly across all wells of several immunoSEQ 96-well plates, and each plate was treated as a replicate. For sorted subsets, each replicate PCR was loaded with around 220 ng genomic DNA, equivalent to 32,000 or so T cell genomes. Purified libraries were quantified with a Qubit 3.0 fluorometer, sized on a Bioanalyzer 2100, and re-quantified with the KAPA Library Quantification kit. Every immunoSEQ 96-well plate was sequenced on a separate single-read 150-cycle Illumina NextSeq 550 flow cell. Per the source publication's procedure: The immunoSEQ output contained only junctional sequences without quality scores, so filtering could not match that applied to full-length reads. Sequences were annotated with PyIR, a Python wrapper for IgBLAST v1.9, and V/J genes and CDR3 were assigned using IMGT germline references. Reads were removed for weak V/J assignments (E-value above 1e-6), missing CDR3, stop codons, out-of-frame junctions, or ambiguous translated residues. V3J clonotypes were defined as sequences sharing the same inferred V gene, J gene, and CDR3 amino acid sequence. The percentage overlap between two repertoires was calculated by dividing the number of shared unique clonotypes by the size of the smaller repertoire. Three approaches were used to assess repertoire richness: RTK rarefaction, the Chao1 estimator, and Recon v2.1 estimates of unobserved clonotypes. OLGA was used to compute generation probabilities for all TCRbeta clonotypes that the gDNA method yielded from a few donors. Entries here come from immuneACCESS through TCRdb and include only in-frame sequences with V and J called. Some clones fail to appear in such tables; in the studies checked, an unresolved V gene covers under half of the shortfall, and the cause of the remainder is unknown. That table supplies the V and J calls and clone size; D and trimming were determined from the DNA. The sample yields around 940,000 clones; more than 75% were counted once. The ten largest clones take up approximately 1.5% of the sample.

The chain employs TRBV5-1 and TRBJ1-4, with 9 bases aligning to TRBD1. The source of this sequence is a man younger than 35 in good health. Material for sequencing was memory CD4+ T cells sorted from blood. Per the publication, the cell subset or site label means: CD45RA-negative fraction. This receptor carries the CDR3 CASSTSTGGSEKLFF. The DNA sequence reads TGCGCCAGCAGCACATCGACAGGGGGGAGTGAAAAACTGTTTTTT.